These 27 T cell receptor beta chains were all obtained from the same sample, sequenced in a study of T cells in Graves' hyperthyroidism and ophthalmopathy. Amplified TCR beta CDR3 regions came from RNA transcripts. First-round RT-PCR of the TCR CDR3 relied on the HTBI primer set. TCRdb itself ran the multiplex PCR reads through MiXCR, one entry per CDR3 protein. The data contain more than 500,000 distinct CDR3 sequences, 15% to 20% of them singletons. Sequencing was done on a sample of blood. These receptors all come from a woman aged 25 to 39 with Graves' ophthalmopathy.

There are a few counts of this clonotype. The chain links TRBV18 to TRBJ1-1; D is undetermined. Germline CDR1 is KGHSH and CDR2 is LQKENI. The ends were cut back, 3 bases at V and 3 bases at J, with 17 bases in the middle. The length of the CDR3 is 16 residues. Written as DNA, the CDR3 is TGTGCCAGCTCACCCCCTGGGAAAGGGTTGGACACTGAAGCTTTCTTT. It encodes CASSPPGKGLDTEAFF.

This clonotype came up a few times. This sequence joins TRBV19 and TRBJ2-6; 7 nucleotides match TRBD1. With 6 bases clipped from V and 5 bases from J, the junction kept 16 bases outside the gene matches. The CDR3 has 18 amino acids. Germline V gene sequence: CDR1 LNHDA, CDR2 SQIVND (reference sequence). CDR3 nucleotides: TGTGCCAGTAGCCCGGGTCGACGAGACAGGGAGCGGGCCAACGTCCTGACTTTC. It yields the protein CASSPGRRDRERANVLTF.

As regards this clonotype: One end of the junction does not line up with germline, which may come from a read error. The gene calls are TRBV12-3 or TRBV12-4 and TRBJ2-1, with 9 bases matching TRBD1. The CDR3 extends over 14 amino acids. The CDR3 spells CASGLGQGGDEQFF. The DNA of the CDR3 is TGTGCCAGCGGTTTGGGACAGGGCGGCGATGAGCAGTTCTTC.

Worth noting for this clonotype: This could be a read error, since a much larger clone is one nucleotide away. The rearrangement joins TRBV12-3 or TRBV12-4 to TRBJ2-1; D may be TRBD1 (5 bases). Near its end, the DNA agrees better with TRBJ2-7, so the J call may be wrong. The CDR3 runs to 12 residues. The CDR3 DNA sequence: TGTGCCAGCAGTTTCTGGGGCAATGAGCAGTACTTC. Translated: CASSFWGNEQYF.

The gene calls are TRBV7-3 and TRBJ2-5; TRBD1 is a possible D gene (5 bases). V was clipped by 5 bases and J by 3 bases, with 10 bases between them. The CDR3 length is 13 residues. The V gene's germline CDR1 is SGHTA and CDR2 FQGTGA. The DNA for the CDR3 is TGTGCCAGCAGCCGTGGGGCGGAAGAGACCCAGTACTTC. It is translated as CASSRGAEETQYF.

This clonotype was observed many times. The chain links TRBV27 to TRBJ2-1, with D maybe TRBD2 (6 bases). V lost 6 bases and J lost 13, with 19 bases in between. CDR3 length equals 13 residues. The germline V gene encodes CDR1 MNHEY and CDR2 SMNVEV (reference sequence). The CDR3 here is CASSPKGTHFQFF. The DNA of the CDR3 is TGTGCCAGCAGCCCCAAGGGGACTCATTTTCAGTTCTTC.

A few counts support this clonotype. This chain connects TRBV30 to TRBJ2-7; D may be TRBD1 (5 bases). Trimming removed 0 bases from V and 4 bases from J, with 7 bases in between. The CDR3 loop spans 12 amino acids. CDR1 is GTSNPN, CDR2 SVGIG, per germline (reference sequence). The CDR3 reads CAWSVAGYEQYF. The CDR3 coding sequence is TGTGCCTGGAGTGTAGCAGGGTACGAGCAGTACTTC.

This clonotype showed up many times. CDR3 sequence: CASSLPGATYEQYF. The CDR3 region has the DNA TGTGCCAGCAGTTTACCGGGTGCCACCTACGAGCAGTACTTC. This chain joins TRBV12-3 or TRBV12-4 and TRBJ2-7; D gene uncertain. The CDR3 spans 14 residues. Trimming cost V 2 bases and J 2 bases, with 10 bases left between them.

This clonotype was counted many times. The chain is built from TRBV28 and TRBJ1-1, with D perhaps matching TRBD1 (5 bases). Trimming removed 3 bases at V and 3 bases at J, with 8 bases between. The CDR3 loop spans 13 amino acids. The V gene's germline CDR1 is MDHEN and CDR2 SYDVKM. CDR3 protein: CASSFPRDTEAFF. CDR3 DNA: TGTGCCAGCAGTTTTCCCAGGGACACTGAAGCTTTCTTT.

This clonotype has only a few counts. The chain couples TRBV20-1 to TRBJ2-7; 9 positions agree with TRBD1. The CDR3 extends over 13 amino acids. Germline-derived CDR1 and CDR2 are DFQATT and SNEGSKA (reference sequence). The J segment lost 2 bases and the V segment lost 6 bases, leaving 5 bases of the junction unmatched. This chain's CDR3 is CSASTGGTYEQYF. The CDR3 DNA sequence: TGCAGTGCCTCGACAGGGGGAACCTACGAGCAGTACTTC.

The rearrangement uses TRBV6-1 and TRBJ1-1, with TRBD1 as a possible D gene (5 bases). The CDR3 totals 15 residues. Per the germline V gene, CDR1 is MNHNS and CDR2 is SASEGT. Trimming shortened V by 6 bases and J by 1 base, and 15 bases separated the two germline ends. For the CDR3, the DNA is TGTGCCAGCAGATCTGTCGGGGGTGGGAACACTGAAGCTTTCTTT. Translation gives CASRSVGGGNTEAFF.

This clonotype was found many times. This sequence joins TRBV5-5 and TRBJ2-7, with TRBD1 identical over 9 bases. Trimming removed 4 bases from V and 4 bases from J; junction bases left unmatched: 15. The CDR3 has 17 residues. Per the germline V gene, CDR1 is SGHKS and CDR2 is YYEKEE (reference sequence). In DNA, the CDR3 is TGTGCCAGCAGCCAGGGTCGGGCTACAGGGGGCCTTTACGAGCAGTACTTC. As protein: CASSQGRATGGLYEQYF.

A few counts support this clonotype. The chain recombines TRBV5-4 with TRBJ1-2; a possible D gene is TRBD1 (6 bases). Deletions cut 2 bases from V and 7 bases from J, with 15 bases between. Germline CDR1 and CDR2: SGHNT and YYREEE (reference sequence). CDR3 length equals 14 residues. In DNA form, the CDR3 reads TGTGCCAGCAGCTTATATGCAGGGGACTCTGGCTACACCTTC. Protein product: CASSLYAGDSGYTF.

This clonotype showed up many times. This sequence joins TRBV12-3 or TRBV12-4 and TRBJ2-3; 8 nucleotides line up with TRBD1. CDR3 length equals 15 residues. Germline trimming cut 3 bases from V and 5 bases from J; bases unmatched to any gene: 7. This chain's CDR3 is CASSFARGRVDTQYF. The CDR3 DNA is TGTGCCAGCAGTTTCGCCAGGGGGCGAGTAGATACGCAGTATTTT.

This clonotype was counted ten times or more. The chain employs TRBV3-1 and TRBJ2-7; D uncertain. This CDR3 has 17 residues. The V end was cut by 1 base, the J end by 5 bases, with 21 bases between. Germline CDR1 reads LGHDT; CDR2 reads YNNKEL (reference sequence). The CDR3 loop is CASSQGRAPSPSHEQYF. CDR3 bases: TGTGCCAGCAGCCAAGGTCGAGCACCCAGTCCGTCCCACGAGCAGTACTTC.

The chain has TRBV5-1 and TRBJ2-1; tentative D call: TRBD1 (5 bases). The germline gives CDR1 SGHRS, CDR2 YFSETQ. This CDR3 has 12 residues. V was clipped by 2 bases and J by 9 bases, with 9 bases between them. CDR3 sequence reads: CASSFAQGEQFF. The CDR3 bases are TGCGCCAGCAGCTTTGCTCAGGGTGAGCAGTTCTTC.

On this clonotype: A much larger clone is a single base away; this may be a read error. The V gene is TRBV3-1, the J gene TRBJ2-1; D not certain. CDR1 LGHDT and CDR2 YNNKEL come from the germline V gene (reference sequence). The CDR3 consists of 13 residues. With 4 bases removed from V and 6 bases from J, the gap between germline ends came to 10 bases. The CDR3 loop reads CASSPSTANEQFF. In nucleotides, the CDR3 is TGTGCCAGCAGCCCATCTACGGCCAATGAGCAGTTCTTC.

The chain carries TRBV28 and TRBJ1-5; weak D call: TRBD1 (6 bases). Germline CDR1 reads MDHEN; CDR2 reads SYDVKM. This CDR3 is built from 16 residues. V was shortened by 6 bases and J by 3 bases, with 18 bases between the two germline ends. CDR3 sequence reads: CASRVTRGGDNQPQHF. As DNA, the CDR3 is TGTGCCAGCAGGGTAACCAGGGGAGGCGACAATCAGCCCCAGCATTTT.

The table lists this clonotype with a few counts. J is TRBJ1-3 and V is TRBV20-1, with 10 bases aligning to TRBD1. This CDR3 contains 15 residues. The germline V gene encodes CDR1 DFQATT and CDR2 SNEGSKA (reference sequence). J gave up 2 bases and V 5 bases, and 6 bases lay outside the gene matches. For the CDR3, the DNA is TGCAGTGCTGGACAGGGGGGAGGCCCTGGAAACACCATATATTTT. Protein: CSAGQGGGPGNTIYF.

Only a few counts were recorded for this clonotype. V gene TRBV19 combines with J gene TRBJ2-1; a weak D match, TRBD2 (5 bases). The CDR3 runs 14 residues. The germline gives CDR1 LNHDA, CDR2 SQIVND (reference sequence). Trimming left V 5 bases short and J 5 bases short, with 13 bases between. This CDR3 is CASSRGSENNEQFF. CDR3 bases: TGTGCCAGTAGTCGAGGGAGTGAGAACAATGAGCAGTTCTTC.

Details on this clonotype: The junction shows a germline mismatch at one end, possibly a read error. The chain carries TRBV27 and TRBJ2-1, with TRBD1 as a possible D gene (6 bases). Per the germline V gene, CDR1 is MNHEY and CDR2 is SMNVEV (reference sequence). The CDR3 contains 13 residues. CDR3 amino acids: CTSSLGQNNEQFF. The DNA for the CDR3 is TGTACCAGCAGCCTCGGACAGAACAATGAGCAGTTCTTC.

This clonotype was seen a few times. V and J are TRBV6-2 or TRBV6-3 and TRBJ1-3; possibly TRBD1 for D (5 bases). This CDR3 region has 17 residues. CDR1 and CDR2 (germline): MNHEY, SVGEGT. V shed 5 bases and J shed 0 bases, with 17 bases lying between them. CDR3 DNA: TGTGCCAGCAGTCCTCTCGGGGGGGGGGGCTCTGGAAACACCATATATTTT. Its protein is CASSPLGGGGSGNTIYF.

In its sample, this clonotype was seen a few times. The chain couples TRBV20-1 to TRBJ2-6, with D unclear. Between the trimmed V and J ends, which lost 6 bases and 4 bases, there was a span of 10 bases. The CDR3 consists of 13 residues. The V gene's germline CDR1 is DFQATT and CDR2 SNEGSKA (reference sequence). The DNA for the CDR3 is TGCAGTGCGGTCGGATCCGGGGCCAACGTCCTGACTTTC. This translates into CSAVGSGANVLTF.

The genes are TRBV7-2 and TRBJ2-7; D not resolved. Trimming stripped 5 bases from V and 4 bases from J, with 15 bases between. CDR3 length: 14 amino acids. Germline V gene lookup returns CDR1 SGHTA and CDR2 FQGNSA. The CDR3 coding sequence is TGTGCCAGCAGCCCCCAGCAGCAGAATTACGAGCAGTACTTC. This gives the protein CASSPQQQNYEQYF.

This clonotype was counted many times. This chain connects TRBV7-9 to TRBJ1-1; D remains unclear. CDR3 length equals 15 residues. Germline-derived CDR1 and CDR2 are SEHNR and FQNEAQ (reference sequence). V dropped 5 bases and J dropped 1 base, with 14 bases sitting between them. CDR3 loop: CASSPVGPSNTEAFF. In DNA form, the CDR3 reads TGTGCCAGCAGCCCCGTTGGGCCGTCGAACACTGAAGCTTTCTTT. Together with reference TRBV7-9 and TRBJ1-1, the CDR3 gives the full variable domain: DTGVSQNPRHKITKRGQNVTFRCDPISEHNRLYWYRQTLGQGPEFLTYFQNEAQLEKSRLLSDRFSAERPKGSFSTLEIQRTEQGDSAMYLCASSPVGPSNTEAFFGQGTRLTVV.

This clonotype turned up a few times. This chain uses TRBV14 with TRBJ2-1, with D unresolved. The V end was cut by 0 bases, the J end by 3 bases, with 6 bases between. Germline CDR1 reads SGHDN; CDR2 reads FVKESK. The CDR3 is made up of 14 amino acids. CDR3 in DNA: TGTGCCAGCAGCCAAGAGGAGTACTACAATGAGCAGTTCTTC. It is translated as CASSQEEYYNEQFF.

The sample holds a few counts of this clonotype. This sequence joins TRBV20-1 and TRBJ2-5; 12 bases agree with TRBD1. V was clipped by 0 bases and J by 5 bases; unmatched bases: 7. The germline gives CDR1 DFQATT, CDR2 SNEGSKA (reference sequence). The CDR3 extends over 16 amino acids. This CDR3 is CSARDHGTGGYETQYF. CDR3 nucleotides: TGCAGTGCTAGAGATCACGGGACAGGGGGCTATGAGACCCAGTACTTC.